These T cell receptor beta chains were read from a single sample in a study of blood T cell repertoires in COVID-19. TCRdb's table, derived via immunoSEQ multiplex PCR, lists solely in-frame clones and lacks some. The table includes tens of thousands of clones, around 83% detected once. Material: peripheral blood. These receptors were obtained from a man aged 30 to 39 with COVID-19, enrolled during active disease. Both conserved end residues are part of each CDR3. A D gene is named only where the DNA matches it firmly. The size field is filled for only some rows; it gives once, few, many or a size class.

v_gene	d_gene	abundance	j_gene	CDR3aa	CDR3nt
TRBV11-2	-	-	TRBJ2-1	CASSPGGSYNEQFF	TGTGCCAGCAGCCCTGGGGGGTCCTACAATGAGCAGTTCTTC
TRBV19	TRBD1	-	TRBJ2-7	CASSKRQGDEQYF	TGTGCCAGTAGTAAGCGACAGGGAGACGAGCAGTACTTC
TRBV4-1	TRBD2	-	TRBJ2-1	CASSQEGLAGRNEQFF	TGCGCCAGCAGCCAAGAAGGACTAGCGGGCCGCAATGAGCAGTTCTTC
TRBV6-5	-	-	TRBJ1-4	CASSYVSNEKLFF	TGTGCCAGCAGTTACGTCTCTAATGAAAAACTGTTTTTT
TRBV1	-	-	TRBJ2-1	CTSSHISPRLAGGCEQFF	TGCACCAGCAGCCATATAAGTCCGAGACTAGCGGGAGGTTGTGAGCAGTTCTTC
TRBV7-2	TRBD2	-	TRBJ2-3	CASNQGGAADTQYF	TGTGCCAGCAACCAGGGAGGGGCAGCTGATACGCAGTATTTT
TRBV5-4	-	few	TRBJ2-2	CASSLAVQAPGELFF	TGTGCCAGCAGCTTGGCCGTACAGGCCCCCGGGGAGCTGTTTTTT
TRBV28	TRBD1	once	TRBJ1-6	CASSLTGVNSPLHF	TGTGCCAGCAGTTTAACAGGGGTGAATTCACCCCTCCACTTT
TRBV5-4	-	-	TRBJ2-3	CASRRSAGASFTDTQYF	TGTGCCAGCAGACGGTCTGCGGGGGCATCCTTCACAGATACGCAGTATTTT
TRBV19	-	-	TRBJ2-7	CASSMGLGGPTAQYF	TGTGCCAGTAGTATGGGATTGGGAGGCCCCACCGCACAGTACTTC
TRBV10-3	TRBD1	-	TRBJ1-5	CAISDPGQPANQPQHF	TGTGCCATCAGTGACCCGGGACAGCCCGCGAATCAGCCCCAGCATTTT
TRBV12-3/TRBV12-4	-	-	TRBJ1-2	CASSLNRQTPYTF	TGTGCCAGCAGTTTGAACCGACAAACTCCCTACACCTTC
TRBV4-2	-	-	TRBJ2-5	CASSQHPGQQETQYF	TGTGCCAGCAGCCAACATCCGGGACAACAAGAGACCCAGTACTTC
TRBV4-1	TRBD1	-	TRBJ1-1	CASSRKPGQGAGTEAFF	TGCGCCAGCAGCCGAAAGCCGGGACAGGGGGCTGGAACTGAAGCTTTCTTT
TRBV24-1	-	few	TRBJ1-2	CATSDWSYPYGYTF	TGTGCCACCAGTGATTGGTCCTACCCCTATGGCTACACCTTC
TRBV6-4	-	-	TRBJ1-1	CASSKEGGFPEAFF	TGTGCCAGCAGTAAGGAGGGGGGGTTCCCTGAAGCTTTCTTT
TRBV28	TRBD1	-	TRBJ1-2	CASSLGQGINGYTF	TGTGCCAGCAGTCTCGGACAGGGGATTAATGGCTACACCTTC
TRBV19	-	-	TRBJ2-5	CASSPGETQYF	TGTGCCAGTAGTCCGGGGGAGACCCAGTACTTC
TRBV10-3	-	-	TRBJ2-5	CAIRDQGSSRTQYF	TGTGCCATCAGGGATCAGGGAAGCTCGCGGACCCAGTACTTC
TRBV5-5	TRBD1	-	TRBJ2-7	CASSLSAAGGHEQYF	TGTGCCAGCAGCTTGTCGGCGGCAGGGGGCCACGAGCAGTACTTC
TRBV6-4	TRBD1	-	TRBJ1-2	CASNKDRTSDYGYTF	TGTGCCAGCAACAAGGACAGGACTTCAGACTATGGCTACACCTTC
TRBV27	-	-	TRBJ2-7	CASSLAQGYEQYF	TGTGCCAGCAGTTTAGCCCAGGGGTACGAGCAGTACTTC
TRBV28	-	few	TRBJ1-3	CASSSGGTTGNTIYF	TGTGCCAGCAGTTCGGGAGGGACTACCGGAAACACCATATATTTT
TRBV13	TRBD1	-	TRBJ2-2	CASNPGQATGELFF	TGTGCCAGCAACCCGGGACAGGCGACCGGGGAGCTGTTTTTT
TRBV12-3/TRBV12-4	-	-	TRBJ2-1	CASSFRGDNEQFF	TGTGCCAGCAGTTTCAGGGGGGACAATGAGCAGTTCTTC
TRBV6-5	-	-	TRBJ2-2	CASKGSSTGELFF	TGTGCCAGCAAAGGTAGCAGCACCGGGGAGCTGTTTTTT
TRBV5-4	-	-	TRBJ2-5	CASSFFQAQETQYF	TGTGCCAGCAGCTTCTTCCAGGCCCAAGAGACCCAGTACTTC
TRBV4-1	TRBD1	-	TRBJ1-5	CASSVGTGGGQPQHF	TGCGCCAGCAGCGTAGGGACAGGAGGAGGTCAGCCCCAGCATTTT
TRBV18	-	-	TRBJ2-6	CASSPRSSSGANVLTF	TGTGCCAGCTCACCACGAAGTAGCTCTGGGGCCAACGTCCTGACTTTC
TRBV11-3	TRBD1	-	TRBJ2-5	CASSLGTAETQYF	TGTGCCAGCAGCCTCGGGACAGCTGAAACCCAGTACTTC
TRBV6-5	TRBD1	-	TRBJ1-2	CASSSRTGGSYGYTF	TGTGCCAGCAGTAGTCGGACAGGGGGCAGCTATGGCTACACCTTC
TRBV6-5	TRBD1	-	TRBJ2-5	CASQGVGETQYF	TGTGCCAGCCAGGGGGTCGGGGAGACCCAGTACTTC
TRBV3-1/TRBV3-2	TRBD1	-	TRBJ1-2	CASSPGQGVNYGYTF	TGTGCCAGCAGCCCCGGACAGGGTGTAAACTATGGCTACACCTTC
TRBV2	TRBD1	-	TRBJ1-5	CASSADRGSQPQHF	TGTGCCAGCAGCGCCGACAGGGGTAGTCAGCCCCAGCATTTT
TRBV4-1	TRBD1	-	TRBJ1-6	CASSQERQGPNSPLHF	TGCGCCAGCAGCCAAGAGAGACAGGGGCCTAATTCACCCCTCCACTTT
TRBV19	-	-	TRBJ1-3	CASSLWTGRNTIYF	TGTGCCAGTAGTCTATGGACGGGAAGAAACACCATATATTTT
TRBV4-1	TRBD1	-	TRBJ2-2	CASSDHSNRGRTGELFF	TGCGCCAGCAGCGATCATTCGAACAGGGGGCGGACCGGGGAGCTGTTTTTT
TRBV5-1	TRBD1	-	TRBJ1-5	CASSFGQGGDQPQHF	TGCGCCAGCAGCTTCGGACAGGGGGGCGATCAGCCCCAGCATTTT
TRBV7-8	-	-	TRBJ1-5	CASSLRTVQPQHF	TGTGCCAGCAGCTTAAGGACAGTCCAGCCCCAGCATTTT
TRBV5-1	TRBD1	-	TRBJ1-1	CASSTDRGFEGTEAFF	TGCGCCAGCTCCACAGACAGGGGGTTTGAAGGCACTGAAGCTTTCTTT
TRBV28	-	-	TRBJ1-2	CASSLQDGRYGYTF	TGTGCCAGCAGTCTACAGGACGGACGCTATGGCTACACCTTC
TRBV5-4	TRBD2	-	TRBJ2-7	CASSTGLAAYEQYF	TGTGCCAGCAGCACAGGACTAGCGGCCTACGAGCAGTACTTC
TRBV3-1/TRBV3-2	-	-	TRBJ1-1	CASSQGALANTEAFF	TGTGCCAGCAGCCAAGGCGCTCTCGCCAACACTGAAGCTTTCTTT
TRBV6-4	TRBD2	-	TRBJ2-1	CASSDLGTSGTNEQFF	TGTGCCAGCAGTGACCTGGGGACTAGCGGGACCAATGAGCAGTTCTTC
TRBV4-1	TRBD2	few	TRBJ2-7	CASSQEAAGGSYEQYF	TGCGCCAGCAGCCAAGAAGCTGCGGGAGGCTCCTACGAGCAGTACTTC
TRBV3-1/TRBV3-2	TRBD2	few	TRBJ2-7	CASSGAGRAYEQYF	TGTGCCAGCAGCGGAGCGGGACGTGCCTACGAGCAGTACTTC
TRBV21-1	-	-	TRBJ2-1	CASSKVVTGWDEQFF	TGTGCCAGCAGCAAAGTGGTAACAGGGTGGGATGAGCAGTTCTTC
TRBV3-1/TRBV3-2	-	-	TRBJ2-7	CASSQVVTSSYEQYF	TGTGCCAGCAGCCAAGTGGTGACAAGTAGCTACGAGCAGTACTTC
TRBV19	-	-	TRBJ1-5	CASSIAGNGNQPQHF	TGTGCCAGTAGTATAGCCGGGAACGGCAATCAGCCCCAGCATTTT
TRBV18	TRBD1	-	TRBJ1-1	CASSPTVWQGAWEAFF	TGTGCCAGCTCACCAACTGTATGGCAGGGGGCCTGGGAAGCTTTCTTT
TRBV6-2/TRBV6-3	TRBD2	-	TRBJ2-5	CASSPSLGLDEETQYF	TGTGCCAGCAGTCCCTCTCTCGGACTAGATGAGGAGACCCAGTACTTC
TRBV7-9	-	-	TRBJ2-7	CASSAGTPYEQYF	TGTGCCAGCAGCGCTGGGACTCCCTACGAGCAGTACTTC
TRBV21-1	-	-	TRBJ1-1	CASLNRVHMNTEAFF	TGTGCCAGCCTCAACAGGGTTCATATGAACACTGAAGCTTTCTTT
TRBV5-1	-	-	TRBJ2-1	CASSVGGFSYNEQFF	TGCGCCAGCAGCGTAGGGGGATTCTCCTACAATGAGCAGTTCTTC
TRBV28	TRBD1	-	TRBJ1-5	CASSFPLTGGDQPQHF	TGTGCCAGCAGTTTCCCCTTAACAGGGGGCGATCAGCCCCAGCATTTT
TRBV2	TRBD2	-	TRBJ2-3	CASSDLAGRSAQYF	TGTGCCAGCAGTGACCTAGCGGGGCGGTCGGCGCAGTATTTT
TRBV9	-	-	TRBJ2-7	CASSVAVGATYEQYF	TGTGCCAGCAGCGTAGCGGTGGGGGCGACCTACGAGCAGTACTTC
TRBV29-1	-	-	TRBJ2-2	CSVRLGNTGELFF	TGCAGCGTCCGACTAGGGAACACCGGGGAGCTGTTTTTT
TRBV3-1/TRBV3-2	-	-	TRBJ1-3	CASSVGRISGNTIYF	TGTGCCAGCAGCGTGGGCAGGATCTCTGGAAACACCATATATTTT
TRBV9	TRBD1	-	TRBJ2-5	CASSAGTGGETQYF	TGTGCCAGCAGCGCCGGGACAGGGGGGGAGACCCAGTACTTC